The next 10 T cell receptor beta chains were all read from a single sample in a study of technical replicates of blood from a few donors. TCRdb keeps only in-frame clones here, not all; method: immunoSEQ multiplex PCR. The table has under 95,000 clones, about 93% seen once. The sample was T cells isolated from PBMCs. The source of these receptors is a human donor in good health.

The J gene is TRBJ2-1, the V gene TRBV19; 11 positions agree with TRBD2. CDR1 is LNHDA, CDR2 SQIVND, per germline (reference sequence). The CDR3 is 15 residues long. After removal of 5 bases from V and 4 bases from J, the junction contained 4 bases not matched to a gene. The CDR3 sequence is CASSWGLAAYNEQFF. CDR3 DNA sequence: TGTGCCAGTAGTTGGGGACTAGCGGCTTACAATGAGCAGTTCTTC.

This chain connects TRBV7-2 to TRBJ1-2; D is ambiguous. V lost 4 bases and J 0 bases, leaving 12 bases between the germline ends. The germline V gene encodes CDR1 SGHTA and CDR2 FQGNSA. CDR3 length: 15 amino acids. The CDR3 sequence: CASSSQIYTNYGYTF. CDR3 DNA sequence: TGTGCCAGCAGCTCTCAGATATATACTAACTATGGCTACACCTTC.

This chain joins TRBV6-5 and TRBJ2-1; D gene ambiguous. V was pared by 6 bases and J by 0 bases, with 12 bases between. Germline CDR1 MNHEY, CDR2 SVGAGI. This CDR3 has 15 amino acids. CDR3 sequence reads: CASSLSLSSYNEQFF. The CDR3 bases are TGTGCCAGCAGCCTTAGCCTCAGCTCCTACAATGAGCAGTTCTTC.

The sample holds one count of this clone. The chain is built from TRBV13 and TRBJ2-7; D not certain. Trimming left V 5 bases short and J 7 bases short, with 12 bases between. CDR3 length: 12 amino acids. Germline V gives CDR1 PRHDT, CDR2 FYEKMQ (reference sequence). The CDR3 protein is CASSHRGGEQYF. The CDR3 DNA follows: TGTGCCAGCAGCCACCGAGGTGGTGAGCAGTACTTC.

The chain uses TRBV14 and TRBJ1-3; TRBD1 aligns across 9 bases. The CDR3 covers 19 residues. The V segment lost 3 bases and the J segment 4 bases; nucleotides outside the gene matches: 16. From germline, CDR1 is SGHDN and CDR2 FVKESK. The CDR3 DNA reads TGTGCCAGCAGCCACTTACCGGGACAGGGAGGTCCCTCGGGAAACACCATATATTTT. Amino acid sequence: CASSHLPGQGGPSGNTIYF.

The chain employs TRBV25-1 and TRBJ1-4; TRBD1 might be the D (6 bases). This CDR3 contains 14 residues. CDR1 and CDR2 (germline): MGHDK, SYGVNS. V was shortened by 8 bases and J by 2 bases, with 12 bases between the two germline ends. Here the CDR3 DNA reads TGTGCCAGCCAGGGGCCAGGGACTAATGAAAAACTGTTTTTT. Protein: CASQGPGTNEKLFF.

The sample holds a few counts of this clone. The rearrangement uses TRBV15 and TRBJ1-5, with D unclear. There are 16 residues in the CDR3. The V gene lost 2 bases and the J gene lost 7 bases, with 18 bases spanning the gap. In germline, CDR1 is LNHNV, CDR2 YYDKDF (reference sequence). CDR3 coding DNA: TGTGCCACCAGCAGAAGGCTCGACTCTAAAGGCCAGCCCCAGCATTTT. Translation: CATSRRLDSKGQPQHF.

This rearrangement joins TRBV6-5 to TRBJ2-1, with TRBD2 matching 11 bases. CDR1 and CDR2 (germline): MNHEY, SVGAGI. This CDR3 is 15 amino acids long. The ends lost 4 bases at V and 4 bases at J; junction bases unmatched: 3. CDR3 sequence: CASSWGTSGYNEQFF. In nucleotides, the CDR3 is TGTGCCAGCAGTTGGGGGACTAGCGGATACAATGAGCAGTTCTTC.

In this sample, this clone turned up once. V gene TRBV10-1 combines with J gene TRBJ2-4; tentative D call: TRBD1 (6 bases). V was cut by 6 bases and J by 3 bases, with 15 bases left in between. The CDR3 is 15 amino acids. Per germline, CDR1 WNHNN and CDR2 SYGVQD (reference sequence). CDR3 residues: CASSVTGTGKNIQYF. The CDR3 DNA is TGCGCCAGCAGCGTTACAGGGACGGGCAAAAACATTCAGTACTTC.

The V and J genes are TRBV12-5 and TRBJ1-5; TRBD1 aligns across 8 bases. Trimming removed 5 bases from V and 2 bases from J; junction bases left unmatched: 17. This CDR3 region has 19 residues. Germline lookup yields CDR1 LGHNT and CDR2 FRNRAP. The CDR3 protein is CASGPPRDRTSNGNQPQHF. CDR3 DNA sequence: TGTGCTAGTGGTCCCCCCCGGGACAGGACATCTAATGGCAATCAGCCCCAGCATTTT.